This TCR beta chain was captured by sequencing in a study of blood T cell repertoires in COVID-19. Study-level information: Samples representing acute and convalescent COVID-19 were sourced from the United States, Italy and Spain. T cells, B-cell-depleted T cells, or PBMCs provided the cDNA or gDNA that served as material.

The authors' processing: From reference gene primer amplification, estimates of nucleated cell counts were derived. The assay was immunoSEQ multiplex PCR, and TCRdb's table has in-frame clones only and misses some. The D gene and trimming were derived from the DNA, and the V and J assignments and clone size from that table. The table lists 210,000 or so clones, approximately 86% of them singletons. Patients from Seattle were sampled longitudinally, starting during active infection. The CDR3 is 13 residues long. The germline V gene has CDR1 GTSNPN and CDR2 SVGIG (reference sequence). Between the trimmed V and J ends, which lost 2 bases and 4 bases, there was a span of 11 bases.

The V gene is TRBV30, the J gene TRBJ1-1; D call uncertain. Sequencing was performed on peripheral blood. This receptor was identified in a woman aged 25 to 39 with COVID-19, enrolled during active disease. In nucleotides, the CDR3 is TGTGCCTGGAGTATGGGGAGCGGCACTGAAGCTTTCTTT. Encoded protein: CAWSMGSGTEAFF.